The 17 T cell receptor beta chains presented below share a single source sample, sequenced in a study of blood T cell repertoires in COVID-19. Method: immunoSEQ multiplex PCR; TCRdb's copy keeps in-frame clones and lacks some. The data show 45,000 to 50,000 clones, with 75% to 85% seen just once and 7.5% to 9.5% held by the top ten. Material for sequencing was peripheral blood. The receptors here all came from a man of 80 years or more in a cohort sampled during active COVID-19.

The J gene is TRBJ2-7, the V gene TRBV2; 7 positions match TRBD2. The CDR3 contains 14 residues. The V segment lost 6 bases and the J segment 5 bases; nucleotides outside the gene matches: 10. The germline gives CDR1 SNHLY, CDR2 FYNNEI. The CDR3 is CASRSLGGKDEQYF. CDR3 coding DNA: TGTGCCAGCAGGAGCCTGGGGGGGAAGGACGAGCAGTACTTC.

This chain links TRBV11-2 with TRBJ2-3, with D hard to call. V lost 5 bases, J lost 4 bases, and 10 bases lay in between. The germline CDR1 and CDR2 sequences are SGHAT and FQNNGV. The CDR3 length is 13 residues. DNA of the CDR3: TGTGCCAGCAGCATAAGACTGGCAGATACGCAGTATTTT. Its protein is CASSIRLADTQYF.

This sequence joins TRBV10-3 and TRBJ2-6; D may be TRBD2 (5 bases). Looked up from germline, CDR1 is ENHRY and CDR2 is SYGVKD. V lost 11 bases, J lost 9 bases, and 20 bases lay in between. This CDR3 has 14 amino acids. DNA of the CDR3: TGTGCCGCGACCCGGGATCCCTACCTCAACGTCCTGACTTTC. Protein: CAATRDPYLNVLTF.

This clone was seen a single time. The chain uses TRBV5-1 and TRBJ2-5, with TRBD2 matching over 8 bases. The CDR3 sequence is 17 residues long. Losses at the gene ends were 0 bases for V and 1 base for J; bases not matched to a gene: 8. Per the germline V gene, CDR1 is SGHRS and CDR2 is YFSETQ. The CDR3 nucleotides are TGCGCCAGCAGCTTGGTAGTCAGCGGGGGACGCCAAGAGACCCAGTACTTC. It is translated as CASSLVVSGGRQETQYF.

The rearrangement links TRBV18 to TRBJ1-6; TRBD1 agrees at 7 bases. The V gene's germline CDR1 is KGHSH and CDR2 LQKENI. CDR3 length equals 15 residues. Losses at the gene ends were 4 bases for V and 4 bases for J; bases not matched to a gene: 4. CDR3 sequence: CASSQWDSYNSPLHF. In DNA, the CDR3 is TGTGCCAGCTCACAATGGGACAGTTATAATTCACCCCTCCACTTT.

The gene calls are TRBV5-1 and TRBJ1-5, with 11 nucleotides matching TRBD1. The length of the CDR3 is 15 residues. Germline-derived CDR1 and CDR2 are SGHRS and YFSETQ. Trimming at V came to 3 bases and at J to 5 bases, leaving 4 bases not matched to a gene. The CDR3 spells CASSSGTGGDQPQHF. CDR3 bases: TGCGCCAGCAGCTCCGGGACAGGGGGTGATCAGCCCCAGCATTTT.

V and J are TRBV12-3 or TRBV12-4 and TRBJ2-1; a weak D match, TRBD2 (6 bases). This CDR3 has 13 amino acids. Trimming stripped 3 bases from V and 8 bases from J, with 11 bases between. This CDR3 reads CASSLTRSHEQFF. CDR3 nucleotide sequence: TGTGCCAGCAGTTTGACTAGGAGCCATGAGCAGTTCTTC.

The V gene is TRBV7-8, the J gene TRBJ2-7; no reliable D call. Trimming pared 4 bases from V and 13 bases from J, leaving 14 bases between. This CDR3 is built from 11 residues. Germline V gene sequence: CDR1 SGHVS, CDR2 FQNEAQ. In DNA, the CDR3 is TGTGCCAGCAGCTCTCTTAACCAACAATACTTC. It codes for CASSSLNQQYF.

The V and J genes are TRBV27 and TRBJ2-3; TRBD1 agrees at 9 bases. CDR1 is MNHEY, CDR2 SMNVEV, per germline (reference sequence). This CDR3 region has 15 residues. V lost 5 bases, J lost 4 bases, and 7 bases stayed unmatched. CDR3 DNA sequence: TGTGCCAGCAGTCCTTGGACAGGGGCGCCAGATACGCAGTATTTT. Translated, it gives CASSPWTGAPDTQYF.

The chain links TRBV5-8 to TRBJ1-1, with 9 nucleotides matching TRBD1. The J segment lost 1 base and the V segment lost 5 bases, leaving 3 bases of the junction unmatched. The germline CDR1 and CDR2 sequences are SGHTS and YDEGEE. The CDR3 is made up of 14 amino acids. In nucleotides, the CDR3 is TGTGCCAGCAGACAGGGGGCGCGGAACACTGAAGCTTTCTTT. Translating it yields CASRQGARNTEAFF. Variable domain in full (rest from reference TRBV5-8 and TRBJ1-1): EAGVTQSPTHLIKTRGQQATLRCSPISGHTSVYWYQQALGLGLQFLLWYDEGEERNRGNFPPRFSGRQFPNYSSELNVNALELEDSALYLCASRQGARNTEAFFGQGTRLTVV.

The CDR3 sequence: CASSFYDRRFGTEAFF. In DNA, the CDR3 is TGTGCCAGCAGCTTCTACGACAGGAGGTTTGGCACTGAAGCTTTCTTT. The chain links TRBV5-6 to TRBJ1-1, with D maybe TRBD1 (6 bases). Trimming cost V 2 bases and J 4 bases, with 18 bases left between them. The CDR3 spans 16 residues. The germline CDR1 and CDR2 sequences are SGHDT and YYEEEE.

V is TRBV2 and J is TRBJ1-1; 7 nucleotides align to TRBD1. The CDR3 sequence is 13 residues long. The germline V gene has CDR1 SNHLY and CDR2 FYNNEI. J gave up 3 bases and V 10 bases, and 8 bases lay outside the gene matches. The CDR3 protein is CATQGFKDTEAFF. The DNA for the CDR3 is TGTGCCACACAGGGGTTTAAGGACACTGAAGCTTTCTTT.

V is TRBV11-2 and J is TRBJ2-1, with D possibly being TRBD2 (6 bases). Germline values: CDR1 SGHAT, CDR2 FQNNGV. This CDR3 region has 14 residues. The V and J ends lost 1 base and 7 bases respectively, with 11 bases between them. The CDR3 spells CASSLARTKNEQFF. CDR3 DNA sequence: TGTGCCAGCAGCTTAGCCCGGACTAAGAATGAGCAGTTCTTC.

This clone turned up a few times. The V call is TRBV14, the J call TRBJ1-1; D gene unclear. The CDR3 length is 13 residues. The germline CDR1 and CDR2 sequences are SGHDN and FVKESK. The V gene lost 2 bases and the J gene lost 5 bases, with 9 bases spanning the gap. CDR3 protein: CASSQLLYTEAFF. CDR3 DNA: TGTGCCAGCAGCCAACTCCTGTATACTGAAGCTTTCTTT.

This chain joins TRBV28 and TRBJ1-2; 9 positions agree with TRBD1. This CDR3 spans 17 amino acids. V trimming: 5 bases; J trimming: 4 bases; junction bases outside the gene matches: 14. Germline V gene data show CDR1 as MDHEN and CDR2 as SYDVKM. CDR3: CASSGSLPGQGFYGYTF. The CDR3 DNA reads as TGTGCCAGCAGTGGGAGCCTACCGGGACAGGGTTTCTATGGCTACACCTTC.

On this clone itself: The identical CDR3 is also encoded by other nucleotide sequences in the sample. J is TRBJ1-1 and V is TRBV10-3; 7 nucleotides align to TRBD1. Unmatched junction bases numbered 3, after V lost 3 bases and J lost 2 bases. The CDR3 is made up of 14 amino acids. Germline V gene sequence: CDR1 ENHRY, CDR2 SYGVKD. CDR3 nucleotides: TGTGCCATCAGTGAAGGACAGGCAAACACTGAAGCTTTCTTT. It yields the protein CAISEGQANTEAFF.

The chain recombines TRBV21-1 with TRBJ1-1; TRBD1, the table's D call, was not compared with the DNA. TRBV21-1 is described as a pseudogene. The CDR3 consists of 14 residues. CDR3 bases: TGTGCCAGCAGCACGCGGACAACCAACACTGAAGCTTTCTTT. Amino acids: CASSTRTTNTEAFF.